The rows below give T cell receptor beta chains drawn from one sample of a study of T-cell memory formation after mild COVID-19. TCRdb itself ran the 5' RACE reads through MiXCR, one entry per CDR3 protein. The sample has around 450,000 distinct CDR3 sequences, 20% to 30% seen once. The sequenced sample consisted of PBMCs or a T cell subset sorted from them (not recorded which). These receptors were collected from an adult woman who had mild COVID-19 (a few samples of this study predate the infection). Cell type and time point are not known. The CDR3 runs from the conserved cysteine through the conserved F or W. Fields, in order: J gene, V gene, D gene, clone size, CDR3 protein, CDR3 DNA. A D gene is named only where the DNA matches it firmly. Size is omitted from some rows. Given values are once, few, many or a class for expanded clones.

j_gene: TRBJ1-2
v_gene: TRBV12-3/TRBV12-4
d_gene: -
abundance: -
CDR3aa: CASSESGRYGYTF
CDR3nt: TGTGCCAGCAGTGAATCCGGTCGCTATGGCTACACCTTC

j_gene: TRBJ2-1
v_gene: TRBV18
d_gene: TRBD2
abundance: few
CDR3aa: CASSPRGTSGSMEQFF
CDR3nt: TGTGCCAGCTCACCCCGGGGGACTAGCGGGAGCATGGAGCAGTTCTTC

j_gene: TRBJ2-1
v_gene: TRBV14
d_gene: TRBD2
abundance: -
CDR3aa: CASSQGRGWGGEQFF
CDR3nt: TGTGCCAGCAGCCAAGGACGGGGATGGGGGGGTGAGCAGTTCTTC

j_gene: TRBJ2-7
v_gene: TRBV4-1
d_gene: -
abundance: few
CDR3aa: CASSQMGAGQKQYF
CDR3nt: TGCGCCAGCAGCCAAATGGGCGCAGGGCAAAAGCAGTACTTC

j_gene: TRBJ2-5
v_gene: TRBV24-1
d_gene: TRBD2
abundance: few
CDR3aa: CATSDPTSGQETQYF
CDR3nt: TGTGCCACCAGTGATCCGACTAGCGGCCAAGAGACCCAGTACTTC

j_gene: TRBJ2-3
v_gene: TRBV12-2
d_gene: -
abundance: -
CDR3aa: CASRLTSVSTDTQYF
CDR3nt: TGTGCAAGTCGCTTGACTAGCGTGAGCACAGATACGCAGTATTTT

j_gene: TRBJ1-1
v_gene: TRBV27
d_gene: -
abundance: few
CDR3aa: CASSARSEGNTEAFF
CDR3nt: TGTGCCAGCAGTGCCCGGAGTGAGGGAAACACTGAAGCTTTCTTT

j_gene: TRBJ2-7
v_gene: TRBV12-3/TRBV12-4
d_gene: TRBD1
abundance: -
CDR3aa: CASINSTGGSYEQYF
CDR3nt: TGTGCCAGCATCAATTCCACAGGGGGCTCCTACGAGCAGTACTTC

j_gene: TRBJ2-7
v_gene: TRBV15
d_gene: TRBD2
abundance: -
CDR3aa: CATSRGLATGYEQYF
CDR3nt: TGTGCCACCAGCAGAGGACTAGCGACTGGTTACGAGCAGTACTTC

j_gene: TRBJ1-1
v_gene: TRBV4-2
d_gene: TRBD1
abundance: -
CDR3aa: CASSQQEGDRGKTEAFF
CDR3nt: TGTGCCAGCAGCCAACAAGAAGGGGACAGGGGGAAAACTGAAGCTTTCTTT

j_gene: TRBJ2-5
v_gene: TRBV12-3/TRBV12-4
d_gene: TRBD2
abundance: few
CDR3aa: CASSPPGLAPTATQYF
CDR3nt: TGTGCCAGCAGTCCGCCGGGACTAGCGCCAACGGCGACCCAGTACTTC

j_gene: TRBJ2-2
v_gene: TRBV6-2/TRBV6-3
d_gene: -
abundance: few
CDR3aa: CASSYSGPNTGELFF
CDR3nt: TGTGCCAGCAGTTACTCGGGTCCGAACACCGGGGAGCTGTTTTTT

j_gene: TRBJ1-1
v_gene: TRBV20-1
d_gene: -
abundance: few
CDR3aa: CSARSISAFF
CDR3nt: TGCAGTGCTAGGTCCATATCAGCTTTCTTT

j_gene: TRBJ2-2
v_gene: TRBV24-1
d_gene: TRBD1
abundance: few
CDR3aa: CATSFRTGGNTGELFF
CDR3nt: TGTGCCACCAGTTTCCGGACAGGGGGGAACACCGGGGAGCTGTTTTTT

j_gene: TRBJ1-1
v_gene: TRBV6-5
d_gene: -
abundance: few
CDR3aa: CASSSVDTLNTEAFF
CDR3nt: TGTGCCAGCAGTTCAGTGGACACTTTGAACACTGAAGCTTTCTTT

j_gene: TRBJ1-1
v_gene: TRBV5-1
d_gene: -
abundance: -
CDR3aa: CASSFASKNTEAFF
CDR3nt: TGCGCCAGCAGCTTCGCCAGTAAAAACACTGAAGCTTTCTTT

j_gene: TRBJ2-2
v_gene: TRBV29-1
d_gene: -
abundance: -
CDR3aa: CSVGAPASGTGELFF
CDR3nt: TGCAGCGTTGGTGCTCCCGCGAGTGGGACCGGGGAGCTGTTTTTT